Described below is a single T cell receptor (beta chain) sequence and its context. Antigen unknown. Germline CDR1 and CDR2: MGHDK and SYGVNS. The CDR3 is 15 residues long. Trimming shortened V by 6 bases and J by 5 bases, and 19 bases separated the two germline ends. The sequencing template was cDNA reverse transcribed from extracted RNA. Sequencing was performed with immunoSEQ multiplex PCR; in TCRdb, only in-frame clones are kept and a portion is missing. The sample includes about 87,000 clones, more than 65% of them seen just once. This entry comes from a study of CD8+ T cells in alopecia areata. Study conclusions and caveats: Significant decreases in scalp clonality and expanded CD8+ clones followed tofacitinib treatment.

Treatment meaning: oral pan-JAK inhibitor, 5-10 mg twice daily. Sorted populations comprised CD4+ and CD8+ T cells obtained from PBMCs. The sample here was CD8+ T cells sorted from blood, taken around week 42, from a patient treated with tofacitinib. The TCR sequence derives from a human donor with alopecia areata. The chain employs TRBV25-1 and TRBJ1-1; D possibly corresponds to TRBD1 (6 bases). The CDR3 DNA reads TGTGCCAGCAGGGGACAACAAGTCTCCGGGACTGAAGCTTTCTTT. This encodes CASRGQQVSGTEAFF.